Listed below are T cell receptor beta chains from one sample, sequenced in a study of spatial heterogeneity in lung cancer. TCRdb re-called the 5' RACE reads through MiXCR, storing one row per CDR3 protein. Here the sample spans roughly 13,000 distinct CDR3 sequences, over 9.5% being singletons. This material consisted of PBMCs, taken at surgery. These receptors were taken from a male donor with early-stage non-small cell lung cancer. Each CDR3 is given with its conserved first and last residue. A D gene is named only where the DNA matches it firmly. Clone size is not always given. Where it is, it says once, few, many or a class for expanded clones.

j_gene: TRBJ2-7
d_gene: TRBD2
abundance: medium-sized
v_gene: TRBV6-2/TRBV6-3
CDR3nt: TGTGCCAGCAGGGGTGCCGGGACTAGCACTTACGAGCAGTACTTC
CDR3aa: CASRGAGTSTYEQYF

j_gene: TRBJ2-2
d_gene: -
abundance: many
v_gene: TRBV10-2
CDR3nt: TGCGCCAGCAGTGACGTAGTCGGGGAGCTGTTTTTT
CDR3aa: CASSDVVGELFF

j_gene: TRBJ1-2
d_gene: TRBD1
abundance: many
v_gene: TRBV20-1
CDR3nt: TGCAGTGCTAGAGATGCCGGGACAGGGTATGGCTACACCTTC
CDR3aa: CSARDAGTGYGYTF

j_gene: TRBJ2-7
d_gene: TRBD2
abundance: -
v_gene: TRBV19
CDR3nt: TGTGCCAGTAGGCGGACTAGCGGGAGCGTCGAGCAGTACTTC
CDR3aa: CASRRTSGSVEQYF

j_gene: TRBJ2-1
d_gene: TRBD2
abundance: many
v_gene: TRBV12-3/TRBV12-4
CDR3nt: TGTGCCACCAACACACTAGCGGGCTATTACAATGAGCAGTTCTTC
CDR3aa: CATNTLAGYYNEQFF

j_gene: TRBJ2-3
d_gene: -
abundance: many
v_gene: TRBV28
CDR3nt: TGTGCCAGCAGTCTGGGCAGTGGTAGAGATACGCAGTATTTT
CDR3aa: CASSLGSGRDTQYF

j_gene: TRBJ1-1
d_gene: -
abundance: -
v_gene: TRBV27
CDR3nt: TGTGCCAGCAGTCGGACAGCAATGAACACTGAAGCTTTCTTT
CDR3aa: CASSRTAMNTEAFF

j_gene: TRBJ1-5
d_gene: -
abundance: many
v_gene: TRBV6-2/TRBV6-3
CDR3nt: TGTGCCAGCAGTTACGTCAGGGGACTTCAGCCCCAGCATTTT
CDR3aa: CASSYVRGLQPQHF

j_gene: TRBJ2-1
d_gene: -
abundance: many
v_gene: TRBV25-1
CDR3nt: TGTGCCAGCAGTGAAGGAGGGCCCGGTGAGCAGTTCTTC
CDR3aa: CASSEGGPGEQFF

j_gene: TRBJ1-2
d_gene: TRBD1
abundance: many
v_gene: TRBV13
CDR3nt: TGTGCCAGCAGACATAGGGGGACAGGAGTAAAACAGGACTATGGCTACACCTTC
CDR3aa: CASRHRGTGVKQDYGYTF

j_gene: TRBJ2-5
d_gene: -
abundance: few
v_gene: TRBV29-1
CDR3nt: TGCAGCGTTCTGGCAAGCCAAGAGACCCAGTACTTC
CDR3aa: CSVLASQETQYF

j_gene: TRBJ2-5
d_gene: -
abundance: many
v_gene: TRBV7-2
CDR3nt: TGTGCCAGCAGCTTAGGGCCGGAAGTCGGGACCCAGTACTTC
CDR3aa: CASSLGPEVGTQYF

j_gene: TRBJ2-3
d_gene: -
abundance: -
v_gene: TRBV19
CDR3nt: TGTGCCAGTAGCCCCCGGGACACAGATACGCAGTATTTT
CDR3aa: CASSPRDTDTQYF

j_gene: TRBJ2-3
d_gene: TRBD1
abundance: many
v_gene: TRBV12-3/TRBV12-4
CDR3nt: TGTGCCAGCAGTTCCCGGACAGGGGCCTTCACAGATACGCAGTATTTT
CDR3aa: CASSSRTGAFTDTQYF

j_gene: TRBJ2-1
d_gene: TRBD2
abundance: many
v_gene: TRBV6-2/TRBV6-3
CDR3nt: TGTGCCAGCAGCCACCTGAGGGGTCTAGCGGGAGGCTACAATGAGCAGTTCTTC
CDR3aa: CASSHLRGLAGGYNEQFF

j_gene: TRBJ1-5
d_gene: TRBD1
abundance: many
v_gene: TRBV7-3
CDR3nt: TGTGCCAGCAGCTCGACAGGGGATGGGAATCAGCCCCAGCATTTT
CDR3aa: CASSSTGDGNQPQHF

j_gene: TRBJ2-5
d_gene: TRBD2
abundance: many
v_gene: TRBV6-2/TRBV6-3
CDR3nt: TGTGCCAGCAGAATGGCGGGGGAAGAGACCCAGTACTTC
CDR3aa: CASRMAGEETQYF

j_gene: TRBJ2-7
d_gene: -
abundance: medium-sized
v_gene: TRBV24-1
CDR3nt: TGTGCCACCAGTGATCCGGTGGCGGGAAGCCTGGGGCAGTACTTC
CDR3aa: CATSDPVAGSLGQYF

j_gene: TRBJ1-1
d_gene: -
abundance: many
v_gene: TRBV11-2
CDR3nt: TGTGCCAGCAGCTTAGGGCACACTGAAGCTTTCTTT
CDR3aa: CASSLGHTEAFF

j_gene: TRBJ2-5
d_gene: -
abundance: -
v_gene: TRBV28
CDR3nt: TGTGCCAGCAGGGACGGTTTTGTGGAGACCCAGTACTTC
CDR3aa: CASRDGFVETQYF

j_gene: TRBJ1-1
d_gene: -
abundance: many
v_gene: TRBV27
CDR3nt: TGTGCCAGCAGTTGGCAGCTAGGGACTGAAGCTTTCTTT
CDR3aa: CASSWQLGTEAFF

j_gene: TRBJ2-1
d_gene: -
abundance: many
v_gene: TRBV7-6
CDR3nt: TGTGCCAGCAGCTTATCTCCACCCTCGGGTTACAATGAGCAGTTCTTC
CDR3aa: CASSLSPPSGYNEQFF

j_gene: TRBJ1-2
d_gene: -
abundance: -
v_gene: TRBV5-5
CDR3nt: TGTGCCAGCAGCCCATTAACAGGCACCGGAGGAGGCTACACCTTC
CDR3aa: CASSPLTGTGGGYTF

j_gene: TRBJ1-5
d_gene: TRBD1
abundance: medium-sized
v_gene: TRBV6-6
CDR3nt: TGTGCCAGCAGCCAGGGACAGGGGGCGCGGCCCCAGCATTTT
CDR3aa: CASSQGQGARPQHF